The present TCR beta chain was sequenced within a study of somatic mutations in cytotoxic T cells in rheumatoid arthritis (dated by TCRdb to about 2017). Broadly, across the study: Some T-cell populations stained with V beta antibodies were sorted by flow on a FACSAria II or Sony SH800 to nearly 100% purity, with sorted V beta1+ cells additionally subjected to TCRB sequencing. A total of some 63 rheumatoid arthritis patients and 20 to 25 healthy controls underwent TCRB deep sequencing. The study asked whether expanded CD8+ T-cell clones in newly diagnosed, untreated rheumatoid arthritis carry somatic mutations, and used TCRB deep sequencing to characterize clonality. The median ages of the patient and control groups were essentially identical.

Broader findings and caveats from the paper: An increase of CD8+ clonality with age was seen in patients (Spearman r=0.49) but not in healthy controls. The finding that TRBV07 was slightly underrepresented in patients was left unadjusted for multiple comparisons. The largest CD8+ clone made up more than 20% of CD8+ cells in about an eighth of the 65 patients, and blood and synovial fluid shared several identical CD8+ TCRB sequences. The antigen targets of the expanded CD8+ clones were unknown, and absence from virus-specific databases did not rule out viral specificity. Rheumatoid arthritis patients and age-matched healthy controls did not significantly differ in CD8+ T-cell clonality.

Healthy controls were about 19 blood donors whose buffy coats were used, with a median age of approximately 60 years (range roughly 20-75) and around 55% female. Flow cytometry confirmed the purity of CD4+ and CD8+ cells that had been isolated by positive magnetic bead selection on an AutoMACS. Isolation of peripheral blood mononuclear cells was done through Ficoll-Paque PLUS density gradient separation. Nucleospin Tissue or Tissue XS kits were used to extract DNA from CD4-enriched, CD8-enriched or PBMC samples, and a Qubit 2.0 fluorometer was used for quantification. Sequencing of TCRB CDR3 was done on genomic DNA with the immunoSEQ assay. From the authors' description of their analysis: Only productive TCRB rearrangements were included in the analyses. Clonality was expressed as a Shannon entropy-based productive clonality index, with each clone defined by a unique TCRB CDR3 sequence. To calculate repertoire overlap between two samples, the template counts of each clone were considered relative to each sample's total templates. V-gene usage measured by flow cytometry correlated with TCRB sequencing V-gene usage, with a Spearman r of approximately 0.66. TCRdb retrieved this table from immuneACCESS and kept in-frame rearrangements only. Not all clones are present; in checked studies, unresolved V genes account for under half, and no reason is known for the remainder. D and trimming were read from the DNA, whereas the V and J calls and clone size are those reported in that table. The sample has about 20,000 clones on record, 86% of them singletons. Roughly 14% of the sample lies in the top ten.

Concerning this clone itself: Its antigen has not been determined. Per-base quality was not reported, and no clone a single base away is much larger than it.

Via the germline V gene, CDR1 is SGHTA and CDR2 FQGNSA. The CDR3 starts with the cysteine, ends with the phenylalanine, and has 14 residues. The sequence is cut down to CDR3 DNA, 42 bases in frame from base 1. V is cut by 1 base and J by 3 bases, and the space between the germline ends is 8 bases. The V and J genes are TRBV7-2 and TRBJ2-3, with the D gene uncertain. The source of this sequence is a man aged 35 to 55 in good health. The specimen sequenced was CD8+ T cells sorted from blood. The CDR3 here reads CASSLGGLTDTQYF. The sequence in DNA is TGTGCCAGCAGCTTAGGCGGTTTAACAGATACGCAGTATTTT.